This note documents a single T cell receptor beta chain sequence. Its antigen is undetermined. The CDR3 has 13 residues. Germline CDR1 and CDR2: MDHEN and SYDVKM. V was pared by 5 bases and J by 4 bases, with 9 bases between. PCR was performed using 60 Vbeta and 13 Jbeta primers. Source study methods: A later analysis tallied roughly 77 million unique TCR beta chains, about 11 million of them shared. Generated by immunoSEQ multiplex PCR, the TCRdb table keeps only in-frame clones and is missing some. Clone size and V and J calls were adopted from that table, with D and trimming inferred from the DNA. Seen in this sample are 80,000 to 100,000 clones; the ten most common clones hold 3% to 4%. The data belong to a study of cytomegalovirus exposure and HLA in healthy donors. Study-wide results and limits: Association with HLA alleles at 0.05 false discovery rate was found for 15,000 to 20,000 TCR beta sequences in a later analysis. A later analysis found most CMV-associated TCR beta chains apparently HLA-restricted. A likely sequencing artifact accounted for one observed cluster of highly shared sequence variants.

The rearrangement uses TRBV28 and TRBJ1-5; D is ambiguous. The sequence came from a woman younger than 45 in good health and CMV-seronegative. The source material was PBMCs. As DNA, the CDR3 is TGTGCCAGCAGTCCCGCGGGGAATCAGCCCCAGCATTTT. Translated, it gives CASSPAGNQPQHF.